This TCR beta chain was documented in a study of regulatory T cells in long-lasting Graves disease. V was cut by 7 bases and J by 3 bases, with 19 bases left in between. Germline-derived CDR1 and CDR2 are MGHRA and YSYEKL. CDR3 length equals 15 residues. Time point specified: persistent/refractory GD, antithyroid drugs over 5 years with positive TRAb. PBMC RNA served as the TCR library source. This clonotype was observed a few times. Arm-PCR with iRepertoire HTBI primers amplified the CDR3 regions for these TCR beta libraries. TCRdb called the multiplex PCR reads again in MiXCR, with one record for every CDR3 protein. The sample consists of about 290,000 distinct CDR3 sequences, 20% to 25% of them appearing once.

The receptor was derived from a female donor with Graves disease. This chain uses TRBV4-1 with TRBJ2-7; TRBD1 might be the D (5 bases). This specimen was peripheral blood mononuclear cells (PBMCs), taken when the disease was refractory, from a patient treated with antithyroid drugs. The CDR3 DNA follows: TGCGCCAGCAACCACCCCTGGCAGGGCCGCTACGAGCAGTACTTC. It translates to CASNHPWQGRYEQYF.